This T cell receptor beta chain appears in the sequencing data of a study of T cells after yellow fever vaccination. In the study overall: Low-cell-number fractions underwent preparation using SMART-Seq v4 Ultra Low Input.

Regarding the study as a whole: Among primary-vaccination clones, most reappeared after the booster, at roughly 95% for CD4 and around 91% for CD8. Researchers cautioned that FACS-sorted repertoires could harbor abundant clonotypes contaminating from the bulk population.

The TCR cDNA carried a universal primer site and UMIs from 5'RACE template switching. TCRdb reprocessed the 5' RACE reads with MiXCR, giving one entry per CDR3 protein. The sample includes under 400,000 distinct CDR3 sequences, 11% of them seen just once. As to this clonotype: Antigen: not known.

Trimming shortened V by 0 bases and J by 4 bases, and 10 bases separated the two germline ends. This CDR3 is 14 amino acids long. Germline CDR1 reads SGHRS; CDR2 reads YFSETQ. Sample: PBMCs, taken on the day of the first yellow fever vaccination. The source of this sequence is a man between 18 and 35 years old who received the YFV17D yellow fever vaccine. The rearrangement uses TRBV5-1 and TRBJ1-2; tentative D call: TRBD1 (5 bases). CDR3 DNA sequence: TGCGCCAGCAGCTTGGTGCAGGGATCCTATGGCTACACCTTC. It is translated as CASSLVQGSYGYTF. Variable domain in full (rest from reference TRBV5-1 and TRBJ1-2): KAGVTQTPRYLIKTRGQQVTLSCSPISGHRSVSWYQQTPGQGLQFLFEYFSETQRNKGNFPGRFSGRQFSNSRSEMNVSTLELGDSALYLCASSLVQGSYGYTFGSGTRLTVV.